The clone carrying this T cell receptor (beta chain) was seen repeatedly, ten times or more. MiXCR reprocessed the PCR reads for TCRdb. Among 12,000 or so clones listed, around 25% were seen once. All patients reached thyroid surgery having received no treatment beforehand. This entry is derived from a study of metastatic and nonmetastatic thyroid tumors. This receptor was taken from a female donor with papillary thyroid cancer or a benign thyroid nodule (not recorded which). Some clones in this sample may be carry-over from other donors' samples. The source material was adjacent normal tissue.

The CDR3 nucleotides read TGTGCCAGCAGCCGAATTACCTACGAGCAGTACTTC. Protein sequence: CASSRITYEQYF. This rearrangement joins TRBV5-6 to TRBJ2-7; unclear D gene. This CDR3 is built from 12 residues. CDR1 SGHDT and CDR2 YYEEEE come from the germline V gene. V was shortened by 4 bases and J by 2 bases, with 7 bases between the two germline ends.